This T cell receptor (beta chain) was identified in a study of response to subunit inactivated influenza vaccine. General study results and limits: Authors suggested seasonal influenza vaccinations each recruit few new T cells.

This clonotype appeared many times. Its antigen is unidentified. V was cut by 6 bases and J by 4 bases, with 18 bases left in between. The CDR3 loop spans 14 amino acids. Looked up from germline, CDR1 is DFQATT and CDR2 is SNEGSKA (reference sequence). TCRdb analysed the RT-PCR reads with MiXCR anew, one entry per CDR3 protein. Here the sample spans 560,000 or so distinct CDR3 sequences, approximately 7.1% being singletons. This TCR came from a man between 50 and 70 years old who received an inactivated influenza vaccine. This chain connects TRBV20-1 to TRBJ2-5; D not resolved. Source: PBMCs from blood, taken about 23 months after vaccination. This chain's CDR3 is CSAKTRPGVETQYF. The CDR3 DNA reads as TGCAGTGCCAAAACAAGGCCAGGCGTAGAGACCCAGTACTTC.